This TCR beta chain originates from a study of early T cells in non-severe SARS-CoV-2 infection. Only a few counts were recorded for this clonotype. A single record per CDR3 protein comes from TCRdb applying MiXCR to the 5' RACE reads. Of some 87,000 distinct CDR3 sequences detected, approximately 14% appear once; the ten largest clones hold approximately 1.3%. The CDR3 is 15 residues long. Germline V lookup: CDR1 SGHVS, CDR2 FQNEAQ. V shed 5 bases and J 5 bases; nucleotides not matched to a gene: 9. The chain is built from TRBV7-8 and TRBJ1-1; 9 bases match TRBD1. Input material: whole blood. The source of this sequence is an adult who was a healthcare worker with PCR-confirmed SARS-CoV-2 infection or an uninfected control (not recorded which). The CDR3 loop reads CASSQTGTGNTEAFF. DNA for the CDR3: TGTGCCAGCAGCCAGACCGGGACAGGGAATACTGAAGCTTTCTTT.